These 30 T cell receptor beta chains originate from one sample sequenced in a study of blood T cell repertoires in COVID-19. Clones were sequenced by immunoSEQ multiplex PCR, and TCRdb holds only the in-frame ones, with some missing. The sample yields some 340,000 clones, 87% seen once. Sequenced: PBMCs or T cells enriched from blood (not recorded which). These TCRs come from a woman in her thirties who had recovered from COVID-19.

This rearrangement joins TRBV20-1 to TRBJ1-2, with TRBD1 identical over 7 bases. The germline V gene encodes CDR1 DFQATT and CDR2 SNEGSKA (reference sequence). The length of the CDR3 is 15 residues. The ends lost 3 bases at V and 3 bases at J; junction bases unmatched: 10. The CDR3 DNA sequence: TGCAGTGCTAGTCCGACAGGGCAAGAAGACTATGGCTACACCTTC. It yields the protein CSASPTGQEDYGYTF.

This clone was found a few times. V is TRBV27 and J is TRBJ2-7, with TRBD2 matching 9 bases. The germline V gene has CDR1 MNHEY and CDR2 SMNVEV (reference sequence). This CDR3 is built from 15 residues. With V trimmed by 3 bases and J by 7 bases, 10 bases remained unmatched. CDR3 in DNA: TGTGCCAGCAGTTTGGGCCCTAGCGGGGCGCGGGAGCAGTACTTC. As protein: CASSLGPSGAREQYF.

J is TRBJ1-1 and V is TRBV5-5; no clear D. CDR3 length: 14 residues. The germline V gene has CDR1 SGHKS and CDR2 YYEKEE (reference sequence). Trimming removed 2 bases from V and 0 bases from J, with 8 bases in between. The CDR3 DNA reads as TGTGCCAGCAGCTTTAGTTTCCTGAACACTGAAGCTTTCTTT. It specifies CASSFSFLNTEAFF.

CDR3 nucleotide sequence: TGTGCCAGCGAATGGCTTTACTCTGGGGCCAACGTCCTGACTTTC. Protein: CASEWLYSGANVLTF. V gene TRBV2 combines with J gene TRBJ2-6; D uncertain. The CDR3 consists of 15 residues. V was pared by 8 bases and J by 0 bases, with 11 bases between. The germline CDR1 and CDR2 sequences are SNHLY and FYNNEI.

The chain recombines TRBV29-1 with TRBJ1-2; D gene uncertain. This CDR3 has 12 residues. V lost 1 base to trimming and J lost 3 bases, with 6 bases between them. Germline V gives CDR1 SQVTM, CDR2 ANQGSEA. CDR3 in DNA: TGCAGCGTTGAAGGCAGCGACTATGGCTACACCTTC. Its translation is CSVEGSDYGYTF.

The CDR3 loop is CASSLIQGTEDTQYF. The DNA for the CDR3 is TGTGCCAGCAGCTTGATACAGGGAACGGAAGATACGCAGTATTTT. The V and J genes are TRBV11-2 and TRBJ2-3; a weak D match, TRBD1 (6 bases). Germline assignment: CDR1 SGHAT and CDR2 FQNNGV. V lost 3 bases and J lost 5, with 15 bases in between. This CDR3 is built from 15 residues.

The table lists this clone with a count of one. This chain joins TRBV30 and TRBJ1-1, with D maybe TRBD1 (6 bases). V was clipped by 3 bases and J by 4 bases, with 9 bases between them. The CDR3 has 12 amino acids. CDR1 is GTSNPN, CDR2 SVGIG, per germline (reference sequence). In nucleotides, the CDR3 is TGTGCCTGGAGACAGGGACCCACTGAAGCTTTCTTT. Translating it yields CAWRQGPTEAFF.

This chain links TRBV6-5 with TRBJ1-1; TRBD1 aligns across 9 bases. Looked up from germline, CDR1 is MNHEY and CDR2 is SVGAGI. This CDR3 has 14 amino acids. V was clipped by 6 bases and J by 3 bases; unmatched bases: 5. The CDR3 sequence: CASRRDREDTEAFF. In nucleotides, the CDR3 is TGTGCCAGCAGAAGGGACAGGGAGGACACTGAAGCTTTCTTT.

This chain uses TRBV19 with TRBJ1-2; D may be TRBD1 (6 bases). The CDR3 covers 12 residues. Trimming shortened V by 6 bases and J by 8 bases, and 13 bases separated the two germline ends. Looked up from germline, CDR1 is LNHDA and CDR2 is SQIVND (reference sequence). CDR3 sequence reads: CASRGASPGYTF. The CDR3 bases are TGTGCCAGTAGGGGGGCCTCGCCCGGCTACACCTTC.

The CDR3 loop is CASSFSGGYNEQFF. In nucleotides, the CDR3 is TGTGCCAGCAGCTTTTCGGGGGGGTACAATGAGCAGTTCTTC. This chain uses TRBV11-2 with TRBJ2-1, with 8 bases matching TRBD2. The germline CDR1 and CDR2 sequences are SGHAT and FQNNGV. The length of the CDR3 is 14 residues. The J segment lost 4 bases and the V segment lost 3 bases, leaving 2 bases of the junction unmatched. The variable domain in full, with the rest retrieved from reference TRBV11-2 and TRBJ2-1, is EAGVAQSPRYKIIEKRQSVAFWCNPISGHATLYWYQQILGQGPKLLIQFQNNGVVDDSQLPKDRFSAERLKGVDSTLKIQPAKLEDSAVYLCASSFSGGYNEQFFGPGTRLTVL.

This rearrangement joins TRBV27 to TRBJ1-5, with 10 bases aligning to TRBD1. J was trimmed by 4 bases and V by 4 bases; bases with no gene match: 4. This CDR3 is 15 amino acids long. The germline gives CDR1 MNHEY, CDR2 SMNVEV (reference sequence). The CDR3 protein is CASSSGTGANQPQHF. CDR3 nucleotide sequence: TGTGCCAGCAGTTCCGGGACAGGGGCTAATCAGCCCCAGCATTTT.

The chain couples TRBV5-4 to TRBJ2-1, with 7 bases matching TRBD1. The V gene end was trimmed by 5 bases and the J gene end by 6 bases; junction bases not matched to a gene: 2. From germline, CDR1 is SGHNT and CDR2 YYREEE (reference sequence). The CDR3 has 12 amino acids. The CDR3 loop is CASRAGGNEQFF. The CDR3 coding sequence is TGTGCCAGCAGAGCAGGGGGCAATGAGCAGTTCTTC.

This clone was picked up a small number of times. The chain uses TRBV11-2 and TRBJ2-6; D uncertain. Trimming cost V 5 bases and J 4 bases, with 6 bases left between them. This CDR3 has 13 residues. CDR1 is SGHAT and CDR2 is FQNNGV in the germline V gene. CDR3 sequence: CASSPPGANVLTF. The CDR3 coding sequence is TGTGCCAGCAGCCCCCCAGGGGCCAACGTCCTGACTTTC.

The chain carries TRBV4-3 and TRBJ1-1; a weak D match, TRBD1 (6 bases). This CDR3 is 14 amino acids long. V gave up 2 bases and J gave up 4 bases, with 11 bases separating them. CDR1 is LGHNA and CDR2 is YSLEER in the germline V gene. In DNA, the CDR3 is TGCGCCAGCAGCCAACAGGGGTTGATCACTGAAGCTTTCTTT. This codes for CASSQQGLITEAFF.

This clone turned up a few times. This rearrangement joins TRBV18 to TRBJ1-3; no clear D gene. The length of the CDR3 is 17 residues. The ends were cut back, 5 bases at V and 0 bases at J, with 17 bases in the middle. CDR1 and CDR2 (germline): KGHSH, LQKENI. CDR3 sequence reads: CASSSTRTYSSGNTIYF. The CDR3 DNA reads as TGTGCCAGCTCATCTACTAGGACTTACAGCTCTGGAAACACCATATATTTT.

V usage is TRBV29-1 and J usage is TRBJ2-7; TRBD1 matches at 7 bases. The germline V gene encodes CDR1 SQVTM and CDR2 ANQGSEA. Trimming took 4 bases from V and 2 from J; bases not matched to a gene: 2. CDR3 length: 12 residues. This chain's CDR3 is CSVGQGTYEQYF. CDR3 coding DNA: TGCAGCGTTGGACAGGGAACCTACGAGCAGTACTTC.

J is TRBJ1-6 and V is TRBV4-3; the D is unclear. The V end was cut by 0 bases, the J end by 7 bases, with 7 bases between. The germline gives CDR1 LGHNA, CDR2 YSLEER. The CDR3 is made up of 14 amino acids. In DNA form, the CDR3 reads TGCGCCAGCAGCCAAGATTGGAGGAATTCACCCCTCCACTTT. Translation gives CASSQDWRNSPLHF.

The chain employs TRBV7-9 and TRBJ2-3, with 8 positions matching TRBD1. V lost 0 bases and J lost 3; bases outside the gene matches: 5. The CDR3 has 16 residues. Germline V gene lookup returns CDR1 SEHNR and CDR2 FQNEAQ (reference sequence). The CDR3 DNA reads TGTGCCAGCAGCTTAGCCCTCGGACAGGGAACAGATACGCAGTATTTT. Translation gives CASSLALGQGTDTQYF.

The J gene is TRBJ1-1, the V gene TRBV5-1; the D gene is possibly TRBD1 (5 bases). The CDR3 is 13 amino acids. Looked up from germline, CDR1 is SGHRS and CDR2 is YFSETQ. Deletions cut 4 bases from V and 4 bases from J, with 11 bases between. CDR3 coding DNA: TGCGCCAGCAGCGGAGGGGATAGCACTGAAGCTTTCTTT. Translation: CASSGGDSTEAFF.

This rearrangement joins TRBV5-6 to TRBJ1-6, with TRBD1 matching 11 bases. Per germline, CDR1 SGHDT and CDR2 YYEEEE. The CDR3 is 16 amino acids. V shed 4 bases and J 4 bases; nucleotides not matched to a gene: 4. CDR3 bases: TGTGCCAGCAGCCAGGACAGGGGGCCGTATAATTCACCCCTCCACTTT. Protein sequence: CASSQDRGPYNSPLHF.

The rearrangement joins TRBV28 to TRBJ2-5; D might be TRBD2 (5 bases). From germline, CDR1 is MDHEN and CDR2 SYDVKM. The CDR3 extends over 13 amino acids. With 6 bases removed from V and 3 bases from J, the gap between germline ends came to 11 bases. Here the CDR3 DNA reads TGTGCCAGCAGAATCCGGGGTGAAGAGACCCAGTACTTC. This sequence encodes CASRIRGEETQYF. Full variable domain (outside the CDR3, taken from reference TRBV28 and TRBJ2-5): DVKVTQSSRYLVKRTGEKVFLECVQDMDHENMFWYRQDPGLGLRLIYFSYDVKMKEKGDIPEGYSVSREKKERFSLILESASTNQTSMYLCASRIRGEETQYFGPGTRLLVL.

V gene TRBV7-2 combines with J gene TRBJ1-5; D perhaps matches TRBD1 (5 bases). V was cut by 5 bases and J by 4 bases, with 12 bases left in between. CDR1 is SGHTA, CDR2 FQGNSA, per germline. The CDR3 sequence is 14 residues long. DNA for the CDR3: TGTGCCAGCAGCCCCAGGGCGGGAAATCAGCCCCAGCATTTT. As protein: CASSPRAGNQPQHF.

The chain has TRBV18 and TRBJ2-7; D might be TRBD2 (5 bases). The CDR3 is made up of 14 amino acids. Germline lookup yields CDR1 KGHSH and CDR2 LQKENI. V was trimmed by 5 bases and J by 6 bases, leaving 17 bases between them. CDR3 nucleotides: TGTGCCAGCTCAGCAACCGGGAAAGAAAGCGAGCAGTACTTC. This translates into CASSATGKESEQYF.

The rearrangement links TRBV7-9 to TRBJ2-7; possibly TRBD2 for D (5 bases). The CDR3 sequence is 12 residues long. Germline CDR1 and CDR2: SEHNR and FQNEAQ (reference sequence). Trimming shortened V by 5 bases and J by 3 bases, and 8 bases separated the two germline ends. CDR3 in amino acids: CASSQDFYEQYF. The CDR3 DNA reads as TGTGCCAGCAGCCAGGACTTCTACGAGCAGTACTTC.

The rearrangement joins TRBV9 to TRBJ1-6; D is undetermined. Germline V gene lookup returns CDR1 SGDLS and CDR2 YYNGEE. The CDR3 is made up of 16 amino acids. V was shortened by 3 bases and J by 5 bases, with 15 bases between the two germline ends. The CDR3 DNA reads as TGTGCCAGCAGCGCGGCACCGGCCAGGAATAATTCACCCCTCCACTTT. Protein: CASSAAPARNNSPLHF.

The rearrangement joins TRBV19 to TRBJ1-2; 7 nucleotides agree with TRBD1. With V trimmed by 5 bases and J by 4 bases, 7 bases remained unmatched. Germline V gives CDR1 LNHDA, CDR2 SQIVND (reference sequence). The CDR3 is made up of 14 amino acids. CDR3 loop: CASSPQTGPYGYTF. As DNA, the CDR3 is TGTGCCAGTAGTCCACAGACAGGGCCCTATGGCTACACCTTC.

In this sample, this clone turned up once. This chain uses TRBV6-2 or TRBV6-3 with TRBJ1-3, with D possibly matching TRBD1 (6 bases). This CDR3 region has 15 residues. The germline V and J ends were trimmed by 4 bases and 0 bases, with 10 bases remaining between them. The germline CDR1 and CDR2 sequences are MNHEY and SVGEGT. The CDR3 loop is CASSLGQTSGNTIYF. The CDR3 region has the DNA TGTGCCAGCAGTTTAGGACAGACCTCTGGAAACACCATATATTTT.

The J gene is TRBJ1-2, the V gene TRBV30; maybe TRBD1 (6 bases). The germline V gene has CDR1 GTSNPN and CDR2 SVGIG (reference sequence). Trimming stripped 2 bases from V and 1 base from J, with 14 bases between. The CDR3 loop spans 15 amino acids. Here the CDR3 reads CAWSLQGKDNYGYTF. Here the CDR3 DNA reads TGTGCCTGGAGTCTACAGGGAAAGGATAACTATGGCTACACCTTC.

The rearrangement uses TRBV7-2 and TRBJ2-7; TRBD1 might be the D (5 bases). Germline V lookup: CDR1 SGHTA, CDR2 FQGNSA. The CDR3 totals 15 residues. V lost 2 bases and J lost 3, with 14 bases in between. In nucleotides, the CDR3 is TGTGCCAGCAGCTTAAAGCAGGGCACCGTCTACGAGCAGTACTTC. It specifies CASSLKQGTVYEQYF.

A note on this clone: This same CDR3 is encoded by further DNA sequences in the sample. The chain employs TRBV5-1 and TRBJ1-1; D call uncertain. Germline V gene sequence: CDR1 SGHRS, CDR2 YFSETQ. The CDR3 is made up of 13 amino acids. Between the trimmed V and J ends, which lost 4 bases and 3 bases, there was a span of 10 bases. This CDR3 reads CASSLSGYTEAFF. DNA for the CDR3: TGCGCCAGCAGCCTCAGCGGGTACACTGAAGCTTTCTTT. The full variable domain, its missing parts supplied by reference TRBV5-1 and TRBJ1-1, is KAGVTQTPRYLIKTRGQQVTLSCSPISGHRSVSWYQQTPGQGLQFLFEYFSETQRNKGNFPGRFSGRQFSNSRSEMNVSTLELGDSALYLCASSLSGYTEAFFGQGTRLTVV.